The clone carrying this TCR beta chain was counted a few times. The antigen remains undetermined. The CDR3 sequence is 15 residues long. Trimming shortened V by 4 bases and J by 2 bases, and 14 bases separated the two germline ends. Germline-derived CDR1 and CDR2 are SGDLS and YYNGEE. The study made its TCR cDNA through 5'RACE template switching. That step introduced a universal primer site along with UMIs. TCRdb reprocessed the 5' RACE reads via MiXCR and lists one record per CDR3 protein. The table lists 300,000 to 350,000 distinct CDR3 sequences, approximately 4% of them singletons. The record originates from a study of T cells after yellow fever vaccination. About the research overall: Low-cell-number fractions were prepared with SMART-Seq v4 Ultra Low Input.

Overall study findings and caveats: Abundant bulk-derived clonotypes could contaminate FACS-sorted repertoires.

The specimen comprised PBMCs, sampled 5 days after the yellow fever booster vaccination. This TCR came from a man between 18 and 35 years old who received the YFV17D yellow fever vaccine. V is TRBV9 and J is TRBJ2-3; perhaps TRBD2 as D (5 bases). In DNA form, the CDR3 reads TGTGCCAGCAGCACCTCCGGGATAGTCACAGATACGCAGTATTTT. Protein sequence: CASSTSGIVTDTQYF.